This T cell receptor beta chain was observed in a study of CD8+ T cells in alopecia areata. Alopecia areata patients provided lesional scalp punch biopsies and peripheral blood, both collected for the study. Findings of the study overall: Across lesional scalp, and particularly alopecia totalis/universalis, clonality surpassed that of normal scalp.

On this clone: Antigen: not known.

Extraction of RNA preceded its reverse transcription into cDNA, which served as the sequencing template. Profiling relied on immunoSEQ multiplex PCR, and the TCRdb table lists in-frame clones only, not all of them. Of 110,000 to 150,000 clones listed, about 60% are singletons. The V gene end was trimmed by 3 bases and the J gene end by 1 base; junction bases not matched to a gene: 11. CDR1 and CDR2 from the germline V gene are GTSNPN and SVGIG (reference sequence). The CDR3 loop spans 16 amino acids. The rearrangement uses TRBV30 and TRBJ2-5; 7 bases match TRBD2. The clonotype was recovered from a human donor with alopecia areata. Here the sequenced sample was CD4+ T cells sorted from blood, taken at week 0. DNA of the CDR3: TGTGCCTGGAGCGCGGGAGACAGCCAGTTCCAAGAGACCCAGTACTTC. Its protein product is CAWSAGDSQFQETQYF. Full variable domain (remainder filled in from reference TRBV30 and TRBJ2-5): SQTIHQWPATLVQPVGSPLSLECTVEGTSNPNLYWYRQAAGRGLQLLFYSVGIGQISSEVPQNLSASRPQDRQFILSSKKLLLSDSGFYLCAWSAGDSQFQETQYFGPGTRLLVL.